This TCR beta chain was retrieved from a study of blood T cell repertoires in COVID-19. Study overall: Samples came from the United States, Italy and Spain, spanning acute and convalescent COVID-19. Sample material is recorded as cDNA or gDNA derived from T cells, B-cell-depleted T cells, or PBMCs.

During active infection, Seattle patients enrolled and were then monitored through disease. This CDR3 region has 16 residues. Germline CDR1 is SGDLS and CDR2 is YYNGEE. Trimming took 0 bases from V and 4 from J, leaving 13 bases between them. Authors' methods: By means of reference gene primer amplification, nucleated cell counts were estimated. The table came from immunoSEQ multiplex PCR; TCRdb's copy has only in-frame clones and leaves some out. V and J calls and clone size are given by that table; D and trimming were obtained from the DNA. The sample records roughly 190,000 clones, 70% to 90% being singletons.

The V gene is TRBV9, the J gene TRBJ2-2; perhaps TRBD2 as D (6 bases). Material: peripheral blood. The clonotype was recovered from a woman aged 55-70 years with COVID-19, enrolled during active disease. The CDR3 loop is CASSVGGIGRTGELFF. DNA for the CDR3: TGTGCCAGCAGCGTAGGCGGGATTGGACGCACCGGGGAGCTGTTTTTT.